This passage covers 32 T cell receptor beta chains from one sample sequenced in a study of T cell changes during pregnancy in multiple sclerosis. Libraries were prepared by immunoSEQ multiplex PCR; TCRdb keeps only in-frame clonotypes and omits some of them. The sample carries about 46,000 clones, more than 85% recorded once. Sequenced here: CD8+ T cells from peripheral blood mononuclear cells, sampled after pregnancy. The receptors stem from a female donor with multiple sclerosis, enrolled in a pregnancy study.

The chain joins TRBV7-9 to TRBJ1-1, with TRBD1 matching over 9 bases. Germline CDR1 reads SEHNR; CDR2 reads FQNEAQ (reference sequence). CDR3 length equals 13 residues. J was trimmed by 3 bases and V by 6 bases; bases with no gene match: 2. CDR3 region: CASRRTGDTEAFF. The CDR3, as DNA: TGTGCCAGCAGGCGGACAGGGGACACTGAAGCTTTCTTT.

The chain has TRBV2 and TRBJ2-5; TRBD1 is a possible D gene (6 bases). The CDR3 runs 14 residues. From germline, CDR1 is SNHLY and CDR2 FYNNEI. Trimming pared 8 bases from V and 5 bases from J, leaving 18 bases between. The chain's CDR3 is CASGTSGVTETQYF. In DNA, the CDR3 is TGTGCCAGCGGCACTTCAGGGGTCACTGAGACCCAGTACTTC.

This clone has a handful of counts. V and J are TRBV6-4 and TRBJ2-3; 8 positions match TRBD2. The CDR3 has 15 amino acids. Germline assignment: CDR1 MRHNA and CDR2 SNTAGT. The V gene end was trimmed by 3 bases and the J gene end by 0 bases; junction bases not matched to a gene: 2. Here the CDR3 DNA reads TGTGCCAGCAGTGAGGCTAGCGGGAGCACAGATACGCAGTATTTT. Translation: CASSEASGSTDTQYF.

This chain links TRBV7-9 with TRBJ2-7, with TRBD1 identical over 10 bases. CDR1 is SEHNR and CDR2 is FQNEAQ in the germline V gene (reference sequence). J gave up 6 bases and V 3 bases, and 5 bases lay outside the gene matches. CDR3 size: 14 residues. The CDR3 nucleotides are TGTGCCAGCAGCTTCAAGACAGGGGGCCTCGAGCAGTACTTC. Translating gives CASSFKTGGLEQYF.

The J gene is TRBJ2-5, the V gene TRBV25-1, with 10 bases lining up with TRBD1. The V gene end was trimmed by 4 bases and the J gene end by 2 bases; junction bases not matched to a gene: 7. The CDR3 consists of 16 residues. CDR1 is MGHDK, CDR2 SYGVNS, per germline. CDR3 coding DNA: TGTGCCAGCAGTGGCAGCCGGGACAGGGGACAAGAGACCCAGTACTTC. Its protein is CASSGSRDRGQETQYF.

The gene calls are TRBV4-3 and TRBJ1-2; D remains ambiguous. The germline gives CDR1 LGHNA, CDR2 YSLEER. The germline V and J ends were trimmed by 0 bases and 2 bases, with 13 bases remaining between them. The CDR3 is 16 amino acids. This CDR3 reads CASSQDLAIRNYGYTF. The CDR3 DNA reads TGCGCCAGCAGCCAAGATCTAGCGATCCGGAACTATGGCTACACCTTC.

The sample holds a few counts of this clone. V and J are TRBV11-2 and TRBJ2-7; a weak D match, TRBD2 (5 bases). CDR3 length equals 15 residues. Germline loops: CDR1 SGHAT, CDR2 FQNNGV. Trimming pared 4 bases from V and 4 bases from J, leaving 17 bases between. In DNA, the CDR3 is TGTGCCAGCAGCTCCACCCCGGGGTCTGGTTACGAGCAGTACTTC. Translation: CASSSTPGSGYEQYF.

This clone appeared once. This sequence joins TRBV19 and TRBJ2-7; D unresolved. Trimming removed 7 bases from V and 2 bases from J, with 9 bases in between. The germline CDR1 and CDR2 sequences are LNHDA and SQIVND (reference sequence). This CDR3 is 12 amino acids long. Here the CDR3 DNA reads TGTGCCAGTATGAACGGAGCCTACGAGCAGTACTTC. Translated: CASMNGAYEQYF.

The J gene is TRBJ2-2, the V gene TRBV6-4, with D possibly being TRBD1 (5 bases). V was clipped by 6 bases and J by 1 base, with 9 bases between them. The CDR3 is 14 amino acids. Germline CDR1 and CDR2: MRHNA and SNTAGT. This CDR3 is CASSETENTGELFF. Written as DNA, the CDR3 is TGTGCCAGCAGCGAGACAGAGAACACCGGGGAGCTGTTTTTT.

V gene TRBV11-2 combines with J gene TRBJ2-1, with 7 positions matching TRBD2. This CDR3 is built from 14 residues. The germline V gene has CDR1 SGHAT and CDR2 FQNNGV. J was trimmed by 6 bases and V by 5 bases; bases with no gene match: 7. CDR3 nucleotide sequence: TGTGCCAGCAGCCCGGGAGGAGCGCGCAATGAGCAGTTCTTC. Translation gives CASSPGGARNEQFF. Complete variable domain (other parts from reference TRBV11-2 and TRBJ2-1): EAGVAQSPRYKIIEKRQSVAFWCNPISGHATLYWYQQILGQGPKLLIQFQNNGVVDDSQLPKDRFSAERLKGVDSTLKIQPAKLEDSAVYLCASSPGGARNEQFFGPGTRLTVL.

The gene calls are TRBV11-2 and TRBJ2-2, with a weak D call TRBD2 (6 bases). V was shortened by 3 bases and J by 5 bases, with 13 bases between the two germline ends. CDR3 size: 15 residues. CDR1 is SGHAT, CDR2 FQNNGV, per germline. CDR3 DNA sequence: TGTGCCAGCAGCTTTGTGGGACTGGGGACCGGGGAGCTGTTTTTT. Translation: CASSFVGLGTGELFF.

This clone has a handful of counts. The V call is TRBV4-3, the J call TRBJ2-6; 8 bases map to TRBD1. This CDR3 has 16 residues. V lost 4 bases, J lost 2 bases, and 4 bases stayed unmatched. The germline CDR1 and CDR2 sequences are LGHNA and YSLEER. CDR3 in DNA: TGCGCCAGCAGCCTGACAGGGGCAACTGGGGCCAACGTCCTGACTTTC. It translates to CASSLTGATGANVLTF.

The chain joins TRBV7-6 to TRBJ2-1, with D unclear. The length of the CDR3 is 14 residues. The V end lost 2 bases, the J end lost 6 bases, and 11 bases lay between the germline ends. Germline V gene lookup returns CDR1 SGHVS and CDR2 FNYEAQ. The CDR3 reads CASSLLGPLNEQFF. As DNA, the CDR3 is TGTGCCAGCAGCTTATTGGGCCCCCTCAATGAGCAGTTCTTC.

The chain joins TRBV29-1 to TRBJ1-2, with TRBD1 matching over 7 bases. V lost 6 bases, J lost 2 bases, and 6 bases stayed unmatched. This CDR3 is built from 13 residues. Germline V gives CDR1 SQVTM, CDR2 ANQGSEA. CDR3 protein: CSVHRGTNYGYTF. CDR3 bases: TGCAGCGTGCACAGGGGCACGAACTATGGCTACACCTTC.

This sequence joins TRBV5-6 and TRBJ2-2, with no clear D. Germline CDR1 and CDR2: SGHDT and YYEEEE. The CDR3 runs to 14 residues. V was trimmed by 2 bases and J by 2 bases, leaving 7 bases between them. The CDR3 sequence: CASSFTPNTGELFF. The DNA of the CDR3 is TGTGCCAGCAGCTTCACTCCTAACACCGGGGAGCTGTTTTTT.

The CDR3 loop is CASSGLFLATNTGELFF. For the CDR3, the DNA is TGTGCCAGCAGTGGACTATTCCTCGCTACGAACACCGGGGAGCTGTTTTTT. The rearrangement joins TRBV2 to TRBJ2-2, with D possibly matching TRBD2 (5 bases). The CDR3 has 17 amino acids. V was pared by 4 bases and J by 0 bases, with 15 bases between. CDR1 is SNHLY and CDR2 is FYNNEI in the germline V gene.

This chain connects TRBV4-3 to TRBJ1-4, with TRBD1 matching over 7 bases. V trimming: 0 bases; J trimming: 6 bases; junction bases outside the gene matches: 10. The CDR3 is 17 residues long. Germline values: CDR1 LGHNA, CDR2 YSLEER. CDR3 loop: CASSQEQGEGAHEKLFF. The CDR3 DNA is TGCGCCAGCAGCCAAGAACAGGGCGAGGGGGCCCATGAAAAACTGTTTTTT.

DNA of the CDR3: TGTGCCAGCAGCTACCGGGACACTCGCTCCGAGCAGTACTTC. It codes for CASSYRDTRSEQYF. The chain recombines TRBV14 with TRBJ2-7; D is perhaps TRBD1 (6 bases). V was trimmed by 5 bases and J by 6 bases, leaving 17 bases between them. Germline assignment: CDR1 SGHDN and CDR2 FVKESK. The CDR3 runs to 14 residues. Variable domain in full (rest from reference TRBV14 and TRBJ2-7): EAGVTQFPSHSVIEKGQTVTLRCDPISGHDNLYWYRRVMGKEIKFLLHFVKESKQDESGMPNNRFLAERTGGTYSTLKVQPAELEDSGVYFCASSYRDTRSEQYFGPGTRLTVT.

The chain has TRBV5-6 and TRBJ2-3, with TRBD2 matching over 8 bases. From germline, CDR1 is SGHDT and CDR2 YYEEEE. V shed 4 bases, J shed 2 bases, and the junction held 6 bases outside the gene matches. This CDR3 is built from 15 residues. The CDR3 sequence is CASSPSGRITDTQYF. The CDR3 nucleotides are TGTGCCAGCAGCCCGAGCGGGAGAATCACAGATACGCAGTATTTT.

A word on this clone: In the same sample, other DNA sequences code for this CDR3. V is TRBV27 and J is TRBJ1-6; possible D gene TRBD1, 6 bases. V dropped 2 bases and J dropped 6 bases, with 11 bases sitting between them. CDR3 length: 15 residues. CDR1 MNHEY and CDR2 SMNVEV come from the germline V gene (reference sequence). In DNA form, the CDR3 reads TGTGCCAGCAGTTTAACGACCAGGGGTAATTCACCCCTCCACTTT. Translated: CASSLTTRGNSPLHF.

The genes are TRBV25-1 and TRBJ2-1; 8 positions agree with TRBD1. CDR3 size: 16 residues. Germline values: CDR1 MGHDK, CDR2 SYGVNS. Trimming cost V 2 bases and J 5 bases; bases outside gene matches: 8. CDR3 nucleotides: TGTGCCAGCAGTGAACCAAGCAGGGGGCTTAACAATGAGCAGTTCTTC. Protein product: CASSEPSRGLNNEQFF.

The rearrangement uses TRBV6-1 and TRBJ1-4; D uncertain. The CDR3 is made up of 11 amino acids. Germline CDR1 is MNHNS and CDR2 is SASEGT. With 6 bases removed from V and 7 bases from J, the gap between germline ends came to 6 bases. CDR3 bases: TGTGCCAGCAGGGCTAGTGAAAAACTGTTTTTT. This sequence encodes CASRASEKLFF.

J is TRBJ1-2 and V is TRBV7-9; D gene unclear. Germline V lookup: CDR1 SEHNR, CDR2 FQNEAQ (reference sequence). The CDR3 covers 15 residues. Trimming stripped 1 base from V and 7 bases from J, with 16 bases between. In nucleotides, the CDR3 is TGTGCCAGCAGCTTAGTTGGCTATGGGCGGGGTGGCTACACCTTC. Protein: CASSLVGYGRGGYTF. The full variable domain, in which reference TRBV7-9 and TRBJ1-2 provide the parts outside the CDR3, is DTGVSQNPRHKITKRGQNVTFRCDPISEHNRLYWYRQTLGQGPEFLTYFQNEAQLEKSRLLSDRFSAERPKGSFSTLEIQRTEQGDSAMYLCASSLVGYGRGGYTFGSGTRLTVV.

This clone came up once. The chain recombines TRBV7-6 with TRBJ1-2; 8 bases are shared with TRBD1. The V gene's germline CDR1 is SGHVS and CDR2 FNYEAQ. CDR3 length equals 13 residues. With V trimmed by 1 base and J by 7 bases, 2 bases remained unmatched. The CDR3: CASSLGTGSGYTF. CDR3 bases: TGTGCCAGCAGCTTAGGGACAGGGAGTGGCTACACCTTC.

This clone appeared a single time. CDR3 region: CASSFLTDTGELFF. In DNA, the CDR3 is TGTGCCAGCAGTTTTTTAACAGACACCGGGGAGCTGTTTTTT. The gene calls are TRBV27 and TRBJ2-2; no clear D gene. CDR1 MNHEY and CDR2 SMNVEV come from the germline V gene (reference sequence). The germline V and J ends were trimmed by 3 bases and 3 bases, with 8 bases remaining between them. This CDR3 is built from 14 residues.

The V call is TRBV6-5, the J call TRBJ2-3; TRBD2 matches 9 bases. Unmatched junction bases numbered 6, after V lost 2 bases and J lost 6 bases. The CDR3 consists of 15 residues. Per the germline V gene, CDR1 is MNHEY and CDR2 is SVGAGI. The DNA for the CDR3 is TGTGCCAGCAGTTACGTGGCGGGAGGGCCTGATACGCAGTATTTT. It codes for CASSYVAGGPDTQYF.

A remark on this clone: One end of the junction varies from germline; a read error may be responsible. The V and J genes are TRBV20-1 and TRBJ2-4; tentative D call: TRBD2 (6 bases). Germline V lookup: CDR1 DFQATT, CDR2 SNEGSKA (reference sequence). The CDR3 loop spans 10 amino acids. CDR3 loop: CSAREGDSHF. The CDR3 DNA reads TGCAGTGCTAGGGAGGGAGATTCGCACTTC.

The chain's CDR3 is CASSYSVTGGTEAFF. In nucleotides, the CDR3 is TGTGCCAGCAGTTACTCCGTGACAGGGGGCACTGAAGCTTTCTTT. The rearrangement uses TRBV6-5 and TRBJ1-1, with 9 bases aligning to TRBD1. CDR3 length: 15 residues. CDR1 and CDR2 from the germline V gene are MNHEY and SVGAGI. The J segment lost 4 bases and the V segment lost 0 bases, leaving 3 bases of the junction unmatched.

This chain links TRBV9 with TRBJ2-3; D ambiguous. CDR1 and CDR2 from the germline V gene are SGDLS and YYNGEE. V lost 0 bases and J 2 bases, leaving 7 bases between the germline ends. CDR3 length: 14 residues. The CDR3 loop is CASSVAGTTDTQYF. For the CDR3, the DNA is TGTGCCAGCAGCGTAGCTGGCACCACAGATACGCAGTATTTT. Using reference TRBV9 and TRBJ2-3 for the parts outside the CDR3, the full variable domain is DSGVTQTPKHLITATGQRVTLRCSPRSGDLSVYWYQQSLDQGLQFLIQYYNGEERAKGNILERFSAQQFPDLHSELNLSSLELGDSALYFCASSVAGTTDTQYFGPGTRLTVL.

The CDR3 loop is CASSGQTGLNEKLFF. Here the CDR3 DNA reads TGTGCCAGCAGTGGCCAAACAGGGCTGAATGAAAAACTGTTTTTT. This chain connects TRBV6-5 to TRBJ1-4, with D possibly TRBD1 on 6 matching bases. Germline-derived CDR1 and CDR2 are MNHEY and SVGAGI. V was pared by 5 bases and J by 5 bases, with 15 bases between. The CDR3 runs to 15 residues.

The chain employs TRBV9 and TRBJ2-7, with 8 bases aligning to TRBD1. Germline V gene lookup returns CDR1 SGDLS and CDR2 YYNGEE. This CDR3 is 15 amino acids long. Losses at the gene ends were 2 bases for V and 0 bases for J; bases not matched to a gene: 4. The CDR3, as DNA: TGTGCCAGCAGCGTCGCCGGGACAGGCTCCTACGAGCAGTACTTC. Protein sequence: CASSVAGTGSYEQYF.

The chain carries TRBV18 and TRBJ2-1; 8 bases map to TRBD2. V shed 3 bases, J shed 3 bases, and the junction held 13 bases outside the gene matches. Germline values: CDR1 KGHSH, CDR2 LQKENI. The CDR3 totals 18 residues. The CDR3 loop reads CASSPPGLDHRYYNEQFF. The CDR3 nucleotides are TGTGCCAGCTCACCCCCGGGACTAGATCATCGTTACTACAATGAGCAGTTCTTC. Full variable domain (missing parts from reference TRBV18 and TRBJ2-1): NAGVMQNPRHLVRRRGQEARLRCSPMKGHSHVYWYRQLPEEGLKFMVYLQKENIIDESGMPKERFSAEFPKEGPSILRIQQVVRGDSAAYFCASSPPGLDHRYYNEQFFGPGTRLTVL.